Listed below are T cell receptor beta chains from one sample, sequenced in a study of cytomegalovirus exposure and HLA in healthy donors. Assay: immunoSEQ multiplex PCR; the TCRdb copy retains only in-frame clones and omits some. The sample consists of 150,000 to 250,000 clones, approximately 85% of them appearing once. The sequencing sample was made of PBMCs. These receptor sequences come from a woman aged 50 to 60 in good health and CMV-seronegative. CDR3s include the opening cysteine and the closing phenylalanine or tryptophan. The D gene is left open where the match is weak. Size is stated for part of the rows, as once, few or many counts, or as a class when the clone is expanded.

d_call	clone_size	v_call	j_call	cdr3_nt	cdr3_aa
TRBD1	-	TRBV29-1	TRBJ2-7	TGCAGCGTCCGCCAGGGGGACTACGAGCAGTACTTC	CSVRQGDYEQYF
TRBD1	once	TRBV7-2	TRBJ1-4	TGTGCCAGCAGCCGGGACAGGGGCGTAACAAATGAAAAACTGTTTTTT	CASSRDRGVTNEKLFF
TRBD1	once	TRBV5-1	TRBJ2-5	TGCGCCAGCAGCCTACAGGGGTTTACTGTAGAGACCCAGTACTTC	CASSLQGFTVETQYF
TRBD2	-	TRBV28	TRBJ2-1	TGTGCCAGCAGTTCTTCCCCCGCCCTTAGGACTAGCGGGAGAGATTTCGGGAATGAGCAGTTCTTC	CASSSSPALRTSGRDFGNEQFF
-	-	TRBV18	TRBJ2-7	TGTGCCAGCTCCCTCGGCTACGAGCAGTACTTC	CASSLGYEQYF
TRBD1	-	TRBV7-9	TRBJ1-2	TGTGCCAGCAGCTTACAGGGACAGGGGGGATTGTATGGCTACACCTTC	CASSLQGQGGLYGYTF
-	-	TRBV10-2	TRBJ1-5	TGCGCCAGCAGGGCGACAGATAGCAATCAGCCCCAGCATTTT	CASRATDSNQPQHF
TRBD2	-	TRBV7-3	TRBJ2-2	TGTGCCAGCAGCTTAACTAGGGAGGGCCTAGACGGGGAGCTGTTTTTT	CASSLTREGLDGELFF
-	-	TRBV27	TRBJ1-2	TGTGCCAGCAAGCGTGACCCCTATGGCTACACCTTC	CASKRDPYGYTF
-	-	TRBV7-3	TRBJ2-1	TGTGCCAGCAGCTTAATGGGCACGCTAAGCTCCTACAATGAGCAGTTCTTC	CASSLMGTLSSYNEQFF
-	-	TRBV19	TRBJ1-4	TGTGCCAGTAGATCGATCGGGGGACCCTTTGATGAAAAACTGTTTTTT	CASRSIGGPFDEKLFF
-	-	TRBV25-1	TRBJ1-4	TGTGCCAGCAGTGAAGGGCTGGTCAGCCTTGCAACTAATGAAAAACTGTTTTTT	CASSEGLVSLATNEKLFF
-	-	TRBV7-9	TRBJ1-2	TGTGCCAGCAGCTTAGGCCCCTCGGGGGTTAACTATGGCTACACCTTC	CASSLGPSGVNYGYTF
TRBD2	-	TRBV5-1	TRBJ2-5	TGCGCCAGCAGCCCCCACCGGACTAGCGGGGTTGAGACCCAGTACTTC	CASSPHRTSGVETQYF
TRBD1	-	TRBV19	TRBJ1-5	TGTGCCAGTAGGGCGGACAGGGGAAATCAGCCCCAGCATTTT	CASRADRGNQPQHF
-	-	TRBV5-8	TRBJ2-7	TGTGCCAGCAGCTTGGTCGGACAATCCTACGAGCAGTACTTC	CASSLVGQSYEQYF
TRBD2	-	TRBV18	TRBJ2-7	TGTGCCAGCTCCCAAGGGACTAGCGGGACTTCCTCCTACGAGCAGTACTTC	CASSQGTSGTSSYEQYF
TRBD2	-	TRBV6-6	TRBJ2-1	TGTGCCAGCAGTTACGGACTAGCGGGAGTCAATGAGCAGTTCTTC	CASSYGLAGVNEQFF
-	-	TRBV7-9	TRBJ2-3	TGTGCCAGCAGCCCTAATTCCCTCTCCACAGATACGCAGTATTTT	CASSPNSLSTDTQYF
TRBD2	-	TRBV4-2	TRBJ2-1	TGTGCCAGCAGCCTGACTAGCGGGGGATACAATGAGCAGTTCTTC	CASSLTSGGYNEQFF
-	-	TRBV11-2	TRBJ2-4	TGTGCCAGCAGCGACCGCGCGGGCCTCGACCTAGCCAAAAACATTCAGTACTTC	CASSDRAGLDLAKNIQYF
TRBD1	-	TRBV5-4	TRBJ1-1	TGTGCCAGCAGCTTGCACAGGGGGATAGTGAACACTGAAGCTTTCTTT	CASSLHRGIVNTEAFF